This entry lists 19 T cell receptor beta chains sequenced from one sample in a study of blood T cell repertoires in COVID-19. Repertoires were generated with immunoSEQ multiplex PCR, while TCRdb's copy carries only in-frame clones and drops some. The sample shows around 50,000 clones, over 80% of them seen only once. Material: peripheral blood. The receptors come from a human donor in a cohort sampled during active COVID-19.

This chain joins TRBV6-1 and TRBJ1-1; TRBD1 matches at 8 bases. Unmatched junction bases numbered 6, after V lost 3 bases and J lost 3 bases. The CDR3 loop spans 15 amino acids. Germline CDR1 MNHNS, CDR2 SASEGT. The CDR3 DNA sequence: TGTGCCAGCAGTGATCCAGGGGGCCGGGACACTGAAGCTTTCTTT. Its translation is CASSDPGGRDTEAFF.

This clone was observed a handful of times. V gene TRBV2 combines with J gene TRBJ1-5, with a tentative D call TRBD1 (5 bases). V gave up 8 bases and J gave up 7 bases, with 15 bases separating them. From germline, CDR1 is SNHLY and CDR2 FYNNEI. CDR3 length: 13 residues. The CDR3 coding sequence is TGTGCCAGCCAAGGAGCCGCAGGGCAGCCCCAGCATTTT. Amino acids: CASQGAAGQPQHF.

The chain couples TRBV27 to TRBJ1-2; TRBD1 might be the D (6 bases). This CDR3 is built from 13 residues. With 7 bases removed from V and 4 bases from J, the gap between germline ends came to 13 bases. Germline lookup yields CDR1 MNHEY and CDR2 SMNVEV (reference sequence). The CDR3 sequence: CASMGALGYGYTF. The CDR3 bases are TGTGCCAGCATGGGGGCGTTGGGCTATGGCTACACCTTC.

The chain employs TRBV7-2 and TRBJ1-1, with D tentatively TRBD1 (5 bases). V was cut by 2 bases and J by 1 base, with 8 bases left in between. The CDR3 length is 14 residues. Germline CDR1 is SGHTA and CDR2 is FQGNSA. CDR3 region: CASSLKTANTEAFF. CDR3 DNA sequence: TGTGCCAGCAGCTTAAAGACAGCGAACACTGAAGCTTTCTTT.

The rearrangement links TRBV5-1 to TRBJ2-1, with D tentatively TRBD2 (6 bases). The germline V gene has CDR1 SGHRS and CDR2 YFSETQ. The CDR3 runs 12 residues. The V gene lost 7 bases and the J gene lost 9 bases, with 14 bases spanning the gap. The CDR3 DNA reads TGCGCCAGCCGCCGACTAGAGACTGAGCAGTTCTTC. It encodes CASRRLETEQFF. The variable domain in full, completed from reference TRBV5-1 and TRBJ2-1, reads KAGVTQTPRYLIKTRGQQVTLSCSPISGHRSVSWYQQTPGQGLQFLFEYFSETQRNKGNFPGRFSGRQFSNSRSEMNVSTLELGDSALYLCASRRLETEQFFGPGTRLTVL.

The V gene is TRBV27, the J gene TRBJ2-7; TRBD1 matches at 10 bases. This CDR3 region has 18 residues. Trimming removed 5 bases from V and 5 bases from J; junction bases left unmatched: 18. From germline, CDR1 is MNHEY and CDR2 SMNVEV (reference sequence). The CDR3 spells CASSGAGQGYNRWHEQYF. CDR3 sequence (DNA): TGTGCCAGCAGTGGCGCGGGACAGGGGTACAATCGGTGGCACGAGCAGTACTTC.

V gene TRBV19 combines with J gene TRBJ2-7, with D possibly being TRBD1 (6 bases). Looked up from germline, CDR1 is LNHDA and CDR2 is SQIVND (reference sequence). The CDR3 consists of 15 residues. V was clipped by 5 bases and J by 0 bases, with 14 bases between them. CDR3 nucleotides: TGTGCCAGTAGTCAGGGTAGGGGGAGCTCCTACGAGCAGTACTTC. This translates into CASSQGRGSSYEQYF.

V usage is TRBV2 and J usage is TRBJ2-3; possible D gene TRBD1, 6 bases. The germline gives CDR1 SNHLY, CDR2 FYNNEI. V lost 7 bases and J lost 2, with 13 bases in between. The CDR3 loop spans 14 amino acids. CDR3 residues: CASTQGYPTDTQYF. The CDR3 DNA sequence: TGTGCCAGCACTCAGGGGTACCCCACAGATACGCAGTATTTT. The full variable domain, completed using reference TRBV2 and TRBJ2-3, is EPEVTQTPSHQVTQMGQEVILRCVPISNHLYFYWYRQILGQKVEFLVSFYNNEISEKSEIFDDQFSVERPDGSNFTLKIRSTKLEDSAMYFCASTQGYPTDTQYFGPGTRLTVL.

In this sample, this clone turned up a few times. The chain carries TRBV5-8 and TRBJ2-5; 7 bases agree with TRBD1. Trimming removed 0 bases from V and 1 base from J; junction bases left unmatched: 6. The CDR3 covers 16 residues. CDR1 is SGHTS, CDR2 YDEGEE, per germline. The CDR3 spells CASSLGAGGFQETQYF. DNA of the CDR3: TGTGCCAGCAGCTTGGGGGCAGGGGGTTTCCAAGAGACCCAGTACTTC.

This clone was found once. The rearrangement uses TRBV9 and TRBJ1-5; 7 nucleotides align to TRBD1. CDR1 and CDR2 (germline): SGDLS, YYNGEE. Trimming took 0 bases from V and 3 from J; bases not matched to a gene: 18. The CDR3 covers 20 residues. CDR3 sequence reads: CASSVGVRGSSWGANQPQHF. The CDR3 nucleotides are TGTGCCAGCAGCGTAGGGGTCAGGGGGAGTAGCTGGGGCGCCAATCAGCCCCAGCATTTT.

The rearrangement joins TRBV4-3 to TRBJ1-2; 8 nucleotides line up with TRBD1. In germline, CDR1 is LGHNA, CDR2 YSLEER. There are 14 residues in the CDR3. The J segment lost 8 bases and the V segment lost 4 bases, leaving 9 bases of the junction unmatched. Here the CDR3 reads CASSRFQGARGYTF. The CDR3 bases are TGCGCCAGCAGCCGGTTTCAGGGGGCGCGGGGCTACACCTTC.

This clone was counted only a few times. CDR3 sequence reads: CASSQPTGLVGTGELFF. The CDR3 coding sequence is TGTGCCAGCAGCCAACCCACAGGGCTAGTGGGGACCGGGGAGCTGTTTTTT. This chain joins TRBV3-1 (or the pseudogene TRBV3-2) and TRBJ2-2; tentatively, D is TRBD1 (6 bases). Trimming stripped 2 bases from V and 5 bases from J, with 18 bases between. CDR1 is LGHDT and CDR2 is YNNKEL in the germline V gene (reference sequence). The CDR3 has 17 residues.

The DNA of the CDR3 is TGTGCCAGCAGTGCAAGACAGGGGGCGCTTTCATCACAGTACTTC. Its protein is CASSARQGALSSQYF. V and J are TRBV6-2 or TRBV6-3 and TRBJ2-7; 10 bases match TRBD1. In germline, CDR1 is MNHEY, CDR2 SVGEGT. This CDR3 region has 15 residues. Trimming at V came to 5 bases and at J to 10 bases, leaving 14 bases not matched to a gene.

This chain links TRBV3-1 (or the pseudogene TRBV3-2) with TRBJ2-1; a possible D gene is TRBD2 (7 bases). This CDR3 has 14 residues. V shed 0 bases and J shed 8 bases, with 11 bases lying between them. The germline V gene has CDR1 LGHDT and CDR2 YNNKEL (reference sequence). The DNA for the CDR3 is TGTGCCAGCAGCCAAGAGGGAGGGGGGGATGAGCAGTTCTTC. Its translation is CASSQEGGGDEQFF.

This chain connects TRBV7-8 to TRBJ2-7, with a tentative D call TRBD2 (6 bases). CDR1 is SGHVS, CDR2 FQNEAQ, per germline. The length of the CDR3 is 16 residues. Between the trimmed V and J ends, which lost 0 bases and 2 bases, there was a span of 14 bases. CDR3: CASSLALGGDTYEQYF. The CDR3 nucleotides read TGTGCCAGCAGCTTAGCGCTTGGCGGGGATACCTACGAGCAGTACTTC.

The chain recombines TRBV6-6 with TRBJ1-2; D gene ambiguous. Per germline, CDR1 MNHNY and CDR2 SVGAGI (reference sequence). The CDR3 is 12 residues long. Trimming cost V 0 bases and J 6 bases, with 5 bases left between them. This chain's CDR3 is CASSYSPDGYTF. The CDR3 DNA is TGTGCCAGCAGTTACTCGCCGGATGGCTACACCTTC.

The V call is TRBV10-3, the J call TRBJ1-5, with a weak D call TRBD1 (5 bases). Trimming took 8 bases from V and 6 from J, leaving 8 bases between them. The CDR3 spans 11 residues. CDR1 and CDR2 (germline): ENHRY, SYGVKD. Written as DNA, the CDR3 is TGTGCCATCGGCGGGGGTCAGCCCCAGCATTTT. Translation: CAIGGGQPQHF.

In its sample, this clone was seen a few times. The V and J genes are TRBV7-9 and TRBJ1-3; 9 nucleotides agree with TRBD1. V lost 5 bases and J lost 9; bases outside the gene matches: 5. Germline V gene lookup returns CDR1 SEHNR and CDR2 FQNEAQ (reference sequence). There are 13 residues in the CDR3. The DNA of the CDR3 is TGTGCCAGCAGCCCCGGACAGGGGAGCACCATATATTTT. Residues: CASSPGQGSTIYF. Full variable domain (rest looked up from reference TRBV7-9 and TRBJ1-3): DTGVSQNPRHKITKRGQNVTFRCDPISEHNRLYWYRQTLGQGPEFLTYFQNEAQLEKSRLLSDRFSAERPKGSFSTLEIQRTEQGDSAMYLCASSPGQGSTIYFGEGSWLTVV.

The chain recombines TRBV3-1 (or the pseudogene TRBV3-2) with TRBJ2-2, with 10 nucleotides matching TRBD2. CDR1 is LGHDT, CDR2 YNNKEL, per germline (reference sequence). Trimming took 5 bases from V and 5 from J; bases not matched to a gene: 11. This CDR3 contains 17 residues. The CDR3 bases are TGTGCCAGCAGCTCCTACAGCGGGGGGGCCTTAACCGGGGAGCTGTTTTTT. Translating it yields CASSSYSGGALTGELFF.